What follows is one T cell receptor (beta chain) and its context. The trim removed 0 bases at V and 7 bases at J, leaving 8 bases unmatched. The germline CDR1 and CDR2 sequences are LNHNV and YYDKDF (reference sequence). This CDR3 comprises 16 residues. In the study's own analysis: The assay estimated nucleated cells by amplifying reference gene primers. TCRdb keeps only in-frame clones here, not all; method: immunoSEQ multiplex PCR. V, J and clone size are taken as reported in that table, and D and trimming were inferred from the DNA itself. The sample lists some 74,000 clones, more than 75% occurring once. This sample is part of a study of blood T cell repertoires in COVID-19.

What was sequenced was peripheral blood. The sequence came from a human donor in a cohort sampled during active COVID-19. This chain connects TRBV15 to TRBJ1-4; 7 positions agree with TRBD1. CDR3: CATSRDRQGGSEKLFF. CDR3 in DNA: TGTGCCACCAGCAGAGATCGGCAGGGGGGTTCTGAAAAACTGTTTTTT.